Below, 28 T cell receptor beta chains from the same sample are listed, as sequenced in a study of human T cells and chemical hapten exposure. TCRdb reprocessed the RACE reads with MiXCR, giving one entry per CDR3 protein. Among about 380,000 distinct CDR3 sequences, roughly 4.6% were seen once, and the ten largest hold 2.5% to 3%. The time point: pre-sensitization, week 0. As for treatment: therapeutic diphenylcyclopropenone sensitization with weekly scalp DPC. The sample in question was whole blood, obtained in connection with sensitization to the hapten diphenylcyclopropenone (DPC). These receptor sequences come from a woman between 45 and 60 years old with alopecia areata. Some clones in this sample may be carry-over from other donors' samples.

The sample holds many counts of this clonotype. The rearrangement uses TRBV5-5 and TRBJ2-5; 9 nucleotides match TRBD2. The germline V gene has CDR1 SGHKS and CDR2 YYEKEE (reference sequence). Trimming at V came to 1 base and at J to 5 bases, leaving 6 bases not matched to a gene. The CDR3 length is 15 residues. CDR3 protein: CASSLRLAVVETQYF. In DNA form, the CDR3 reads TGTGCCAGCAGCTTGAGACTAGCGGTGGTTGAGACCCAGTACTTC.

Ten or more counts support this clonotype. V and J are TRBV7-9 and TRBJ2-3; possible D gene TRBD2, 5 bases. This CDR3 spans 14 amino acids. Looked up from germline, CDR1 is SEHNR and CDR2 is FQNEAQ (reference sequence). V was trimmed by 1 base and J by 5 bases, leaving 10 bases between them. This chain's CDR3 is CASSLVPGGDTQYF. CDR3 DNA sequence: TGTGCCAGCAGCTTAGTTCCAGGAGGAGATACGCAGTATTTT. Full variable domain (outside the CDR3, taken from reference TRBV7-9 and TRBJ2-3): DTGVSQNPRHKITKRGQNVTFRCDPISEHNRLYWYRQTLGQGPEFLTYFQNEAQLEKSRLLSDRFSAERPKGSFSTLEIQRTEQGDSAMYLCASSLVPGGDTQYFGPGTRLTVL.

There are a few counts of this clonotype. The gene calls are TRBV11-2 and TRBJ1-1, with D unresolved. V shed 0 bases and J shed 0 bases, with 11 bases lying between them. The CDR3 totals 16 residues. Germline CDR1 reads SGHAT; CDR2 reads FQNNGV. The CDR3 DNA reads as TGTGCCAGCAGCTTAGATCGTGGCAGGTTGAACACTGAAGCTTTCTTT. Translation gives CASSLDRGRLNTEAFF.

This clonotype turned up a few times. The chain recombines TRBV7-2 with TRBJ1-1; 8 bases line up with TRBD1. Unmatched junction bases numbered 6, after V lost 5 bases and J lost 4 bases. There are 14 residues in the CDR3. The germline V gene encodes CDR1 SGHTA and CDR2 FQGNSA. The CDR3 is CASSLITGGTEAFF. The CDR3 bases are TGTGCCAGCAGCCTTATCACAGGGGGCACTGAAGCTTTCTTT.

This clonotype was observed many times. The J gene is TRBJ2-5, the V gene TRBV9; TRBD1 or TRBD2 may be the D gene (5 bases each). The germline CDR1 and CDR2 sequences are SGDLS and YYNGEE. V shed 2 bases and J shed 5 bases, with 13 bases lying between them. The CDR3 loop spans 14 amino acids. The CDR3 DNA reads as TGTGCCAGCAGCGTTGTCCCCGAGGGGGAGACCCAGTACTTC. It is translated as CASSVVPEGETQYF.

This clonotype has ten or more counts. The V call is TRBV10-3, the J call TRBJ1-4, with 7 bases lining up with TRBD1. The CDR3 sequence is 15 residues long. Losses at the gene ends were 2 bases for V and 8 bases for J; bases not matched to a gene: 8. Germline CDR1 ENHRY, CDR2 SYGVKD. This chain's CDR3 is CAISETRDSREKLFF. In DNA, the CDR3 is TGTGCCATCAGTGAGACCCGGGACAGCCGCGAAAAACTGTTTTTT.

At least ten counts were recorded for this clonotype. This chain connects TRBV20-1 to TRBJ2-3; TRBD2 matches 13 bases. Germline V gene lookup returns CDR1 DFQATT and CDR2 SNEGSKA (reference sequence). This CDR3 has 17 amino acids. Losses at the gene ends were 5 bases for V and 3 bases for J; bases not matched to a gene: 11. The CDR3 sequence is CSAFRTSGSLGTDTQYF. The CDR3, as DNA: TGCAGTGCTTTCCGGACTAGCGGGAGTCTCGGTACAGATACGCAGTATTTT.

CDR3: CSVEDNLGGAGETQYF. CDR3 nucleotides: TGCAGCGTTGAAGACAACCTGGGGGGTGCGGGGGAGACCCAGTACTTC. This chain connects TRBV29-1 to TRBJ2-5, with D possibly being TRBD2 (6 bases). CDR1 and CDR2 (germline): SQVTM, ANQGSEA. The CDR3 consists of 16 residues. V was clipped by 0 bases and J by 5 bases, with 19 bases between them.

There are a few counts of this clonotype. J is TRBJ2-3 and V is TRBV9; D is possibly TRBD2 (5 bases). V was trimmed by 1 base and J by 2 bases, leaving 8 bases between them. CDR1 and CDR2 from the germline V gene are SGDLS and YYNGEE. The CDR3 covers 14 residues. The CDR3 loop reads CASSVQTNTDTQYF. The CDR3 DNA reads as TGTGCCAGCAGCGTACAGACTAACACAGATACGCAGTATTTT.

This clonotype was observed a handful of times. The rearrangement joins TRBV4-3 to TRBJ2-1; the match to TRBD2 covers 9 bases. CDR3 length equals 17 residues. V shed 0 bases and J 7 bases; nucleotides not matched to a gene: 10. Germline lookup yields CDR1 LGHNA and CDR2 YSLEER. CDR3 in DNA: TGCGCCAGCAGCCAAGATCTGCCCAGCGGGAGGAGGAATGAGCAGTTCTTC. Its translation is CASSQDLPSGRRNEQFF.

This clonotype appeared once. This chain links TRBV10-3 with TRBJ2-4; D may be TRBD1 (6 bases). The CDR3 is 15 amino acids. CDR1 and CDR2 (germline): ENHRY, SYGVKD. V gave up 2 bases and J gave up 6 bases, with 14 bases separating them. The CDR3 spells CAISEVTGLGNIQYF. CDR3 nucleotide sequence: TGTGCCATCAGTGAGGTTACAGGGCTAGGAAACATTCAGTACTTC.

This clonotype has just a few counts. This rearrangement joins TRBV6-6 to TRBJ2-5; TRBD1 aligns across 12 bases. The CDR3 is 15 residues long. V gave up 2 bases and J gave up 5 bases; unmatched junction bases: 3. Per the germline V gene, CDR1 is MNHNY and CDR2 is SVGAGI (reference sequence). The CDR3 DNA follows: TGTGCCAGCAGTTACCCTGGGACAGGGGGCGAGACCCAGTACTTC. Translation: CASSYPGTGGETQYF.

This clonotype was seen a single time. The gene calls are TRBV3-1 and TRBJ2-1, with 7 bases matching TRBD1. This CDR3 region has 16 residues. Unmatched junction bases numbered 6, after V lost 1 base and J lost 3 bases. The germline V gene has CDR1 LGHDT and CDR2 YNNKEL (reference sequence). The CDR3 loop reads CASSQVVQGSYNEQFF. In DNA form, the CDR3 reads TGTGCCAGCAGCCAAGTTGTACAGGGGAGCTACAATGAGCAGTTCTTC.

In this sample, this clonotype turned up a few times. The rearrangement uses TRBV5-1 and TRBJ2-5, with TRBD1 matching over 7 bases. The V gene's germline CDR1 is SGHRS and CDR2 YFSETQ. Trimming removed 4 bases from V and 5 bases from J; junction bases left unmatched: 8. This CDR3 region has 14 residues. The CDR3 DNA is TGCGCCAGCAGCACAGGGGACCCCAGCGAGACCCAGTACTTC. Its translation: CASSTGDPSETQYF.

This clonotype was seen at least ten times. The V and J genes are TRBV5-6 and TRBJ1-2, with 7 positions matching TRBD1. Germline CDR1 reads SGHDT; CDR2 reads YYEEEE. The CDR3 sequence is 14 residues long. After removal of 2 bases from V and 2 bases from J, the junction contained 3 bases not matched to a gene. The CDR3 loop reads CASSFGQANYGYTF. The CDR3 coding sequence is TGTGCCAGCAGCTTTGGACAGGCAAACTATGGCTACACCTTC. Drawing the rest from reference TRBV5-6 and TRBJ1-2, the complete variable domain is DAGVTQSPTHLIKTRGQQVTLRCSPKSGHDTVSWYQQALGQGPQFIFQYYEEEERQRGNFPDRFSGHQFPNYSSELNVNALLLGDSALYLCASSFGQANYGYTFGSGTRLTVV.

This chain connects TRBV11-2 to TRBJ1-1; D is unclear. V shed 2 bases and J shed 1 base, with 5 bases lying between them. The germline CDR1 and CDR2 sequences are SGHAT and FQNNGV. The CDR3 spans 13 residues. This chain's CDR3 is CASSLTTNTEAFF. As DNA, the CDR3 is TGTGCCAGCAGCTTAACTACGAACACTGAAGCTTTCTTT.

This sequence joins TRBV2 and TRBJ1-5, with 7 bases lining up with TRBD1. The V gene's germline CDR1 is SNHLY and CDR2 FYNNEI. Unmatched junction bases numbered 4, after V lost 8 bases and J lost 3 bases. The CDR3 has 13 amino acids. Here the CDR3 DNA reads TGTGCCAGCGGGGAGGGGGCCAATCAGCCCCAGCATTTT. Encoded protein: CASGEGANQPQHF.

This clonotype was detected only a few times. This chain connects TRBV7-2 to TRBJ1-1; TRBD1 agrees at 9 bases. The germline V gene has CDR1 SGHTA and CDR2 FQGNSA. This CDR3 is built from 13 residues. Losses at the gene ends were 9 bases for V and 1 base for J; bases not matched to a gene: 3. CDR3 nucleotide sequence: TGTGCCAGTCCGGGACAGGGGAACACTGAAGCTTTCTTT. This encodes CASPGQGNTEAFF.

This clonotype was seen repeatedly, ten times or more. J is TRBJ2-7 and V is TRBV20-1; 8 bases are shared with TRBD2. This CDR3 contains 14 residues. Unmatched junction bases numbered 6, after V lost 3 bases and J lost 2 bases. CDR1 and CDR2 from the germline V gene are DFQATT and SNEGSKA (reference sequence). The CDR3 protein is CSARRGATTYEQYF. The CDR3 nucleotides read TGCAGTGCTAGGCGGGGGGCGACCACCTACGAGCAGTACTTC.

In its sample, this clonotype was seen many times. The chain combines TRBV7-2 with TRBJ2-3; 11 bases are shared with TRBD1. Trimming took 1 base from V and 4 from J; bases not matched to a gene: 7. From germline, CDR1 is SGHTA and CDR2 FQGNSA. The CDR3 runs to 17 residues. The CDR3 loop reads CASSLVPGGQGADTQYF. CDR3 bases: TGTGCCAGCAGCTTAGTTCCTGGGGGACAGGGGGCAGATACGCAGTATTTT.

The V call is TRBV5-6, the J call TRBJ2-3; the D gene is possibly TRBD1 (6 bases). V was shortened by 4 bases and J by 6 bases, with 18 bases between the two germline ends. CDR1 SGHDT and CDR2 YYEEEE come from the germline V gene. This CDR3 has 15 residues. This CDR3 reads CASSPSTGTRDTQYF. DNA of the CDR3: TGTGCCAGCAGCCCGAGTACAGGGACAAGGGATACGCAGTATTTT.

This clonotype showed up many times. This chain joins TRBV19 and TRBJ2-7; 8 nucleotides match TRBD1. Germline CDR1 and CDR2: LNHDA and SQIVND (reference sequence). The CDR3 is 15 residues long. The ends lost 4 bases at V and 2 bases at J; junction bases unmatched: 7. The CDR3 nucleotides are TGTGCCAGTAGTACCGCCGGGACAGGAACCTACGAGCAGTACTTC. Translated: CASSTAGTGTYEQYF.

This chain links TRBV27 with TRBJ2-2; D is possibly TRBD2 (6 bases). The CDR3 covers 18 residues. The V and J ends lost 1 base and 5 bases respectively, with 20 bases between them. Germline V gene sequence: CDR1 MNHEY, CDR2 SMNVEV (reference sequence). CDR3 bases: TGTGCCAGCAGTTTATTCCCCTGGGGGGTCAAAGGGACCGGGGAGCTGTTTTTT. Its translation: CASSLFPWGVKGTGELFF.

The genes are TRBV7-2 and TRBJ1-1; D is unresolved. The CDR3 is made up of 11 amino acids. V was trimmed by 2 bases and J by 8 bases, leaving 6 bases between them. CDR1 and CDR2 (germline): SGHTA, FQGNSA. The CDR3 DNA reads TGTGCCAGCAGCTTATATCCCGAAGCTTTCTTT. Encoded protein: CASSLYPEAFF. Complete variable domain (other parts from reference TRBV7-2 and TRBJ1-1): GAGVSQSPSNKVTEKGKDVELRCDPISGHTALYWYRQSLGQGLEFLIYFQGNSAPDKSGLPSDRFSAERTGGSVSTLTIQRTQQEDSAVYLCASSLYPEAFFGQGTRLTVV.

V is TRBV2 and J is TRBJ2-5; D ambiguous. From germline, CDR1 is SNHLY and CDR2 FYNNEI. The V end lost 3 bases, the J end lost 1 base, and 12 bases lay between the germline ends. The CDR3 spans 15 residues. The chain's CDR3 is CASSDSVGLQETQYF. In DNA, the CDR3 is TGTGCCAGCAGTGATTCAGTCGGGCTCCAAGAGACCCAGTACTTC.

The sample holds many counts of this clonotype. V usage is TRBV3-1 and J usage is TRBJ2-7; TRBD1 matches 8 bases. The CDR3 length is 17 residues. The V gene's germline CDR1 is LGHDT and CDR2 YNNKEL (reference sequence). J lost 1 base, V lost 0 bases, and 8 bases had no gene match. CDR3 region: CASSQDSGRGHSYEQYF. The CDR3 DNA is TGTGCCAGCAGCCAAGATAGTGGCAGGGGGCATTCCTACGAGCAGTACTTC.

A few counts support this clonotype. V and J are TRBV10-3 and TRBJ1-1; D is ambiguous. The CDR3 is 14 residues long. The V gene lost 4 bases and the J gene lost 0 bases, with 9 bases spanning the gap. The germline CDR1 and CDR2 sequences are ENHRY and SYGVKD. The CDR3 region has the DNA TGTGCCATCAGTGTGGGAATTCTGAACACTGAAGCTTTCTTT. Translated, it gives CAISVGILNTEAFF.

In this sample, this clonotype turned up many times. The chain uses TRBV27 and TRBJ2-1; the D is unclear. Trimming shortened V by 4 bases and J by 2 bases, and 9 bases separated the two germline ends. CDR3 length equals 14 residues. Germline CDR1 reads MNHEY; CDR2 reads SMNVEV (reference sequence). CDR3 bases: TGTGCCAGCAGTTCCCTTTCCGCCTACAATGAGCAGTTCTTC. Translated: CASSSLSAYNEQFF.